Listed here are 19 T cell receptor beta chains from one sample, sequenced in a study of blood T cell repertoires in COVID-19. Using immunoSEQ multiplex PCR, the repertoire was profiled, and TCRdb retains in-frame clones only, with some absent. The sample yields some 80,000 clones, approximately 85% seen once. The sample was peripheral blood. These TCRs come from a man aged 45-60 years with COVID-19, enrolled during active disease.

The genes are TRBV12-3 or TRBV12-4 and TRBJ1-2; D is perhaps TRBD1 (5 bases). Trimming shortened V by 5 bases and J by 5 bases, and 12 bases separated the two germline ends. This CDR3 is 13 amino acids long. The CDR3 nucleotides read TGTGCCAGCAGTAGGGCAGGGCAATATGGCTACACCTTC. It is translated as CASSRAGQYGYTF.

The chain joins TRBV6-5 to TRBJ2-5; the match to TRBD2 covers 8 bases. This CDR3 spans 14 amino acids. V shed 4 bases and J 5 bases; nucleotides not matched to a gene: 6. The germline gives CDR1 MNHEY, CDR2 SVGAGI. The CDR3 nucleotides are TGTGCCAGCAGTTCCTCGGGAGGGCGCGAGACCCAGTACTTC. Protein: CASSSSGGRETQYF.

The count of this clone is one. The chain is built from TRBV5-4 and TRBJ2-5; 7 nucleotides line up with TRBD1. The J segment lost 7 bases and the V segment lost 2 bases, leaving 5 bases of the junction unmatched. Germline V gene sequence: CDR1 SGHNT, CDR2 YYREEE (reference sequence). The CDR3 contains 13 residues. The CDR3 coding sequence is TGTGCCAGCAGCTTACAAGGGGGCGGGACCCAGTACTTC. It encodes CASSLQGGGTQYF. Complete variable domain (other parts from reference TRBV5-4 and TRBJ2-5): ETGVTQSPTHLIKTRGQQVTLRCSSQSGHNTVSWYQQALGQGPQFIFQYYREEENGRGNFPPRFSGLQFPNYSSELNVNALELDDSALYLCASSLQGGGTQYFGPGTRLLVL.

The chain couples TRBV30 to TRBJ1-3; 7 nucleotides agree with TRBD1. Germline V gene data show CDR1 as GTSNPN and CDR2 as SVGIG (reference sequence). J lost 4 bases, V lost 4 bases, and 10 bases had no gene match. The CDR3 consists of 15 residues. In DNA form, the CDR3 reads TGTGCCTGGACCCCGGGACAGCCTCTCGGAAACACCATATATTTT. Its protein product is CAWTPGQPLGNTIYF.

The chain recombines TRBV3-1 (or the pseudogene TRBV3-2) with TRBJ2-2; 7 bases line up with TRBD2. V trimming: 1 base; J trimming: 2 bases; junction bases outside the gene matches: 1. CDR1 LGHDT and CDR2 YNNKEL come from the germline V gene (reference sequence). The CDR3 is 15 amino acids. CDR3 bases: TGTGCCAGCAGCCAAGGGACTAGAAACACCGGGGAGCTGTTTTTT. It is translated as CASSQGTRNTGELFF.

The V and J genes are TRBV5-1 and TRBJ1-1; D is possibly TRBD1 (6 bases). Germline V CDR1 and CDR2: SGHRS, YFSETQ. Trimming took off 0 bases at V and 7 bases at J, with 10 bases between the two ends. The CDR3 runs to 13 residues. The CDR3: CASSLEQGIEAFF. CDR3 nucleotide sequence: TGCGCCAGCAGCTTGGAACAGGGAATTGAAGCTTTCTTT.

The chain joins TRBV6-2 or TRBV6-3 to TRBJ2-1; 11 bases match TRBD2. After removal of 2 bases from V and 0 bases from J, the junction contained 3 bases not matched to a gene. The CDR3 has 17 amino acids. Germline V gene lookup returns CDR1 MNHEY and CDR2 SVGEGT. The CDR3 DNA reads TGTGCCAGCAGTTACCCTACTAGCGGGAGCTCCTACAATGAGCAGTTCTTC. Translation: CASSYPTSGSSYNEQFF.

With regard to this clone: The sample has other DNA sequences that encode this CDR3 too. The rearrangement joins TRBV14 to TRBJ2-7; a possible D gene is TRBD1 (5 bases). Trimming left V 3 bases short and J 2 bases short, with 14 bases between. The CDR3 has 15 residues. Germline V gives CDR1 SGHDN, CDR2 FVKESK. CDR3 amino acids: CASSHFSAGTYEQYF. CDR3 in DNA: TGTGCCAGCAGCCATTTTTCAGCAGGGACCTACGAGCAGTACTTC.

The chain combines TRBV20-1 with TRBJ1-5; D uncertain. Germline V gene data show CDR1 as DFQATT and CDR2 as SNEGSKA (reference sequence). Trimming removed 3 bases from V and 0 bases from J, with 9 bases in between. The length of the CDR3 is 14 residues. The CDR3 loop reads CSASLSYSNQPQHF. In nucleotides, the CDR3 is TGCAGTGCTAGTTTATCTTATAGCAATCAGCCCCAGCATTTT.

The chain joins TRBV11-2 to TRBJ2-1; D perhaps matches TRBD2 (6 bases). Trimming stripped 0 bases from V and 3 bases from J, with 15 bases between. The germline V gene has CDR1 SGHAT and CDR2 FQNNGV. The CDR3 contains 17 residues. Here the CDR3 reads CASSLDGTSQYYNEQFF. The CDR3 DNA is TGTGCCAGCAGCTTAGATGGGACTTCCCAATACTACAATGAGCAGTTCTTC.

The V gene is TRBV3-1 (or the pseudogene TRBV3-2), the J gene TRBJ2-7, with D possibly matching TRBD2 (5 bases). From germline, CDR1 is LGHDT and CDR2 YNNKEL (reference sequence). Trimming pared 0 bases from V and 7 bases from J, leaving 10 bases between. CDR3 size: 13 residues. CDR3 protein: CASSQDVGGEQYF. The CDR3 DNA reads TGTGCCAGCAGCCAAGATGTTGGCGGGGAGCAGTACTTC.

This chain links TRBV14 with TRBJ1-6; TRBD1 agrees at 7 bases. V was pared by 6 bases and J by 8 bases, with 7 bases of the junction left unmatched. CDR3 length: 14 residues. Germline assignment: CDR1 SGHDN and CDR2 FVKESK. DNA for the CDR3: TGTGCCAGCAGACAGACAGGGAAGGATTCACCCCTCCACTTT. Translating gives CASRQTGKDSPLHF.

The DNA for the CDR3 is TGCAGCGGGTCCGACAGGGGGCGTGCGGCTGAAGCTTTCTTT. This sequence encodes CSGSDRGRAAEAFF. V gene TRBV29-1 combines with J gene TRBJ1-1; 10 bases are shared with TRBD1. The CDR3 runs 14 residues. With V trimmed by 7 bases and J by 6 bases, 11 bases remained unmatched. Germline CDR1 SQVTM, CDR2 ANQGSEA.

This clone is judged medium-sized. V and J are TRBV18 and TRBJ1-1; tentative D call: TRBD1 (5 bases). The V and J ends lost 5 bases and 0 bases respectively, with 22 bases between them. The CDR3 is 18 amino acids. Germline V CDR1 and CDR2: KGHSH, LQKENI. CDR3 sequence: CASSWIRASSHMNTEAFF. For the CDR3, the DNA is TGTGCCAGCTCATGGATCAGGGCCTCGTCACATATGAACACTGAAGCTTTCTTT. Full variable domain (remainder filled in from reference TRBV18 and TRBJ1-1): NAGVMQNPRHLVRRRGQEARLRCSPMKGHSHVYWYRQLPEEGLKFMVYLQKENIIDESGMPKERFSAEFPKEGPSILRIQQVVRGDSAAYFCASSWIRASSHMNTEAFFGQGTRLTVV.

This clone ranks as medium-sized. This sequence joins TRBV3-1 (or the pseudogene TRBV3-2) and TRBJ2-7; TRBD2 aligns across 10 bases. The germline V gene has CDR1 LGHDT and CDR2 YNNKEL (reference sequence). The CDR3 has 15 amino acids. V shed 4 bases, J shed 0 bases, and the junction held 3 bases outside the gene matches. CDR3 nucleotides: TGTGCCAGCAGCCTAGGACTAGCGGCCTCCTACGAGCAGTACTTC. This codes for CASSLGLAASYEQYF.

This chain links TRBV27 with TRBJ2-7; D may be TRBD1 (5 bases). Germline V lookup: CDR1 MNHEY, CDR2 SMNVEV (reference sequence). Trimming stripped 7 bases from V and 3 bases from J, with 7 bases between. The CDR3 totals 11 residues. The CDR3 nucleotides read TGTGCCAGCAAAAGGGGCTACGAGCAGTACTTC. Protein product: CASKRGYEQYF.

V and J are TRBV11-3 and TRBJ2-2; D may be TRBD1 (6 bases). V shed 1 base and J shed 1 base, with 7 bases lying between them. This CDR3 region has 15 residues. CDR1 is SGHNT, CDR2 YENEEA, per germline. CDR3 residues: CASSLGTVNTGELFF. For the CDR3, the DNA is TGTGCCAGCAGCTTAGGGACAGTGAACACCGGGGAGCTGTTTTTT.

The chain is built from TRBV19 and TRBJ2-7; TRBD1 aligns across 10 bases. The V gene's germline CDR1 is LNHDA and CDR2 SQIVND (reference sequence). This CDR3 has 16 amino acids. V lost 5 bases, J lost 6 bases, and 13 bases stayed unmatched. CDR3 region: CASSSPGTGDGSEQYF. The CDR3 DNA sequence: TGTGCCAGTAGTTCCCCCGGGACAGGGGACGGAAGCGAGCAGTACTTC.

This clone was detected only once. The chain uses TRBV18 and TRBJ2-2; TRBD1 matches at 7 bases. J was trimmed by 5 bases and V by 2 bases; bases with no gene match: 5. CDR1 and CDR2 from the germline V gene are KGHSH and LQKENI. This CDR3 is 15 amino acids long. Here the CDR3 reads CASSPRQGETGELFF. The CDR3 nucleotides are TGTGCCAGCTCACCAAGACAGGGAGAAACCGGGGAGCTGTTTTTT.